This TCR beta chain was captured in a study of blood T cell repertoires in COVID-19. Turning to the study itself: Samples came from the United States, Italy and Spain, spanning acute and convalescent COVID-19. The analysed material was cDNA or gDNA that came from T cells, B-cell-depleted T cells, or PBMCs.

As originally analysed: Reference gene primer amplification in the assay estimated nucleated cell counts. Sequenced by immunoSEQ multiplex PCR; TCRdb stores in-frame clones only, minus some. Clone size and V and J calls were adopted from that table, with D and trimming inferred from the DNA. The sample lists 70,000 or so clones, approximately 75% seen once, with around 47% in the top ten. The ends were cut back, 2 bases at V and 5 bases at J, with 12 bases in the middle. The CDR3 is 14 residues long. Germline CDR1 SEHNR, CDR2 FQNEAQ (reference sequence). This clone was detected only a few times. The sequenced sample consisted of peripheral blood. The rearrangement uses TRBV7-9 and TRBJ2-5; tentatively, D is TRBD2 (5 bases). This clonotype originated in a human donor in a cohort sampled during active COVID-19. The CDR3 DNA reads TGTGCCAGCAGCTTATCTCGGGGATTCGAGACCCAGTACTTC. Translation: CASSLSRGFETQYF.